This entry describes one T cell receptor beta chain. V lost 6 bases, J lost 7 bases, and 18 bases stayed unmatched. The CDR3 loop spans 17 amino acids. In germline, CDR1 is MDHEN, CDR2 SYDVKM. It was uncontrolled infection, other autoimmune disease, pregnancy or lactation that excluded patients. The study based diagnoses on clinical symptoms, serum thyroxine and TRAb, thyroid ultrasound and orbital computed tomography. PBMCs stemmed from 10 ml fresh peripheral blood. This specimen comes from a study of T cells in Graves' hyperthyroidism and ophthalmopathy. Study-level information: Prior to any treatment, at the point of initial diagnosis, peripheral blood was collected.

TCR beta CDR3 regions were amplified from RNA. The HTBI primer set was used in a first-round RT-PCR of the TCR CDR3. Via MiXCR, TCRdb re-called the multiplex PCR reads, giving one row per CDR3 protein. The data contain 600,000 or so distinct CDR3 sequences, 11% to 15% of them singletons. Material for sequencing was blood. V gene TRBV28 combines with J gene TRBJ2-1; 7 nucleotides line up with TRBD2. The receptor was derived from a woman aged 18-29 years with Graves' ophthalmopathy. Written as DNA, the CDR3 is TGTGCCAGCAGCCTACAACTCTCTCGCGGGAGAGGGAATGAGCAGTTCTTC. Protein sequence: CASSLQLSRGRGNEQFF.